Below, 5 T cell receptor beta chains from the same sample are listed, as sequenced in a study of glioma-infiltrating T cells. Amplification of TCR alpha and beta CDR3 regions from RNA used iRepertoire nested multiplex PCR. TCRdb recomputed calls from the multiplex PCR reads with MiXCR, one row per CDR3 protein. The table lists some 10,000 distinct CDR3 sequences, 45% to 65% of them singletons, with about a fifth in the top ten. The material sequenced was glioma tissue, nonneoplastic brain tissue, or PBMCs (not recorded which). The source is a human donor with low-grade glioma or glioblastoma, undergoing nonglioma brain surgery, or in good health (not recorded which).

The sample holds many counts of this clonotype. A single base separates this from a much larger clone, so it may be a read error. The rearrangement links TRBV6-1 to TRBJ1-2; D may be TRBD1 (5 bases). The CDR3 totals 11 residues. Germline V lookup: CDR1 MNHNS, CDR2 SASEGT. The CDR3 reads CASRGEYGCTF. CDR3 bases: TGTGCCAGCAGAGGGGAGTATGGCTGCACCTTC.

This clonotype was counted at least ten times. This chain joins TRBV2 and TRBJ1-1; unclear D gene. In germline, CDR1 is SNHLY, CDR2 FYNNEI. This CDR3 is built from 12 residues. Trimming took 8 bases from V and 1 from J, leaving 8 bases between them. CDR3 DNA sequence: TGTGCCAGCGGCAGCAGGAACACTGAAGCTTTCTTT. It codes for CASGSRNTEAFF.

This clonotype came up many times. This sequence joins TRBV12-3 or TRBV12-4 and TRBJ1-1; D perhaps matches TRBD1 (5 bases). Trimming stripped 6 bases from V and 6 bases from J, with 14 bases between. The CDR3 is made up of 13 amino acids. The CDR3 is CASSQGVKAEAFF. The CDR3 bases are TGTGCCAGCAGCCAGGGTGTAAAGGCTGAAGCTTTCTTT.

This clonotype is labeled as medium-sized. The chain links TRBV7-2 to TRBJ2-1; D may be TRBD1 or TRBD2 (5 bases each). CDR3 size: 15 residues. Trimming took off 4 bases at V and 4 bases at J, with 14 bases between the two ends. Germline V CDR1 and CDR2: SGHTA, FQGNSA. For the CDR3, the DNA is TGTGCCAGCAGCTGGGGACGTGGCGGATACAATGAGCAGTTCTTC. The encoded protein is CASSWGRGGYNEQFF.

The genes are TRBV11-2 and TRBJ2-7; possible D gene TRBD2, 6 bases. Looked up from germline, CDR1 is SGHAT and CDR2 is FQNNGV. This CDR3 comprises 13 residues. The ends were cut back, 0 bases at V and 11 bases at J, with 14 bases in the middle. The CDR3 region is CASSLDRSREKYF. In DNA, the CDR3 is TGTGCCAGCAGCTTAGACAGGAGTCGGGAGAAGTACTTC. Full variable domain (outside the CDR3, taken from reference TRBV11-2 and TRBJ2-7): EAGVAQSPRYKIIEKRQSVAFWCNPISGHATLYWYQQILGQGPKLLIQFQNNGVVDDSQLPKDRFSAERLKGVDSTLKIQPAKLEDSAVYLCASSLDRSREKYFGPGTRLTVT.